A selection of T cell receptor beta chains follows, all from one sample in a study of technical replicates of blood from several donors. Sequenced by immunoSEQ multiplex PCR; TCRdb stores in-frame clones only, minus some. The sample yields tens of thousands of clones, about 93% seen once. Material: T cells isolated from PBMCs. The receptors stem from a human donor in good health. Each CDR3 is given with its conserved first and last residue.

TRBV5-4	TRBJ2-2	CASRAVGGGGELFF
TRBV7-6	TRBJ2-3	CASSSTGGATDTQYF
TRBV28	TRBJ1-5	CASNFQGTEFYSNQPQHF
TRBV7-2	TRBJ2-3	CASSRTSGLGDTQYF
TRBV19	TRBJ1-4	CASSQGQIEKLFF
TRBV5-8	TRBJ1-5	CASSPGTRSNQPQHF
TRBV5-1	TRBJ1-1	CASSGQGGWMNTEAFF
TRBV7-9	TRBJ2-7	CASSTRQVLYEQYF
TRBV19	TRBJ1-5	CASSIIAGGRQPQHF
TRBV2	TRBJ2-3	CASSVKAGTGEDTQYF
TRBV7-9	TRBJ2-4	CASSLASGRAGVAKNIQYF
TRBV7-3	TRBJ1-4	CASRDPGQNNEKLFF
TRBV27	TRBJ2-7	CASSFYYRDSLMSEQYF
TRBV7-9	TRBJ2-1	CAQPEGPYNEQFF
TRBV19	TRBJ2-1	CASSIDNNEQFF
TRBV13	TRBJ2-1	CASSLGLAGNEQFF
TRBV27	TRBJ2-3	CASSHWGGIAGTDTQYF
TRBV30	TRBJ2-1	CAWSTSGTTNEQFF
TRBV5-4	TRBJ2-3	CASSWEGGGYTDTQYF
TRBV4-1	TRBJ1-4	CASSQRYTGRLNEKLFF
TRBV7-2	TRBJ1-4	CASSLKAGFEKLFF
TRBV6-1	TRBJ1-5	CASRRDWGNQPQHF
TRBV5-4	TRBJ2-3	CASSLSFGQGGSDTQYF
TRBV5-4	TRBJ1-1	CASSLWGGRTEAFF
TRBV9	TRBJ1-4	CASSPRGGGEKLFF
TRBV5-8	TRBJ1-2	CASSPTGVYGYTF
TRBV19	TRBJ1-3	CASSIRGQVSGNTIYF
TRBV2	TRBJ2-2	CASSSPSGSNTGELFF
TRBV7-9	TRBJ2-7	CASIPGTGALEQYF
TRBV5-6	TRBJ2-5	CASSYLPGTGQETQYF
TRBV29-1	TRBJ1-2	CSVAQRLTNYGYTF
TRBV5-1	TRBJ2-5	CASRRAGGLQETQYF
TRBV7-9	TRBJ1-6	CASSLVRLNSPLHF
TRBV9	TRBJ2-2	CASSVATRANTGELFF
TRBV5-4	TRBJ2-1	CASSLALGTSINEQFF
TRBV5-1	TRBJ2-7	CASSKDRRNEQYF
TRBV5-4	TRBJ2-3	CASSLRQGVTDTQYF
TRBV19	TRBJ1-4	CASSFQGEFGKLFF
TRBV2	TRBJ2-1	CASTQETDSSYNEQFF
TRBV5-1	TRBJ1-2	CASSLVGVQGYGYTF
TRBV11-1	TRBJ2-2	CASSLGQGLIGELFF
TRBV7-9	TRBJ2-3	CASSLPPTSGRADTQYF
TRBV29-1	TRBJ2-3	CSVEDVLTVAQDTQYF
TRBV28	TRBJ2-3	CASSLLADTQYF
TRBV6-5	TRBJ2-1	CASSLGRTPYNEQFF
TRBV6-6	TRBJ2-1	CASSSGLAGNEQFF
TRBV27	TRBJ1-5	CASSLEGYGNQPQHF
TRBV19	TRBJ2-7	CASSMGGSSYEQYF